This T cell receptor (beta chain) was obtained from a study of T cell responses to AZD1222 COVID-19 vaccine. The protocol was immunoSEQ multiplex PCR, while the TCRdb copy is restricted to in-frame clones and leaves out a portion. Among about 93,000 clones listed, roughly 91% were seen once. Trimming removed 5 bases at V and 5 bases at J, with 13 bases between. Germline-derived CDR1 and CDR2 are SGHVS and FQNEAQ. The CDR3 is made up of 14 amino acids. Sample: peripheral blood, taken on day 0 of MenACWY control vaccination. This sequence originates from an adult in good health. The J gene is TRBJ1-5, the V gene TRBV7-8; D ambiguous. CDR3 sequence reads: CASSKKVLDQPQHF. CDR3 bases: TGTGCCAGCAGCAAAAAAGTGCTTGATCAGCCCCAGCATTTT.